This section outlines one T cell receptor (beta chain) sequence together with its context. Its antigen is as yet unknown. The sample originates from a study of CXCR3-negative and CXCR3-positive naive CD8 T cells. Whole-study findings and limits: Similar TRBV-TRBJ usage was seen in naive cells (both CXCR3-negative and CXCR3-positive), but memory cells differed. Memory CD8+ cells had much lower diversity, and both naive subsets had comparably high diversity.

The method, 5' RACE with UMI labels, was used to prepare the TRB cDNA libraries. TCRdb reprocessed the 5' RACE reads; each CDR3 protein has one entry and no DNA is given. The listing records 75,000 or so distinct CDR3 sequences. The sample taken for sequencing was naive CXCR3- CD8+ T cells from blood. Subset defined: CD45RO-CCR7+CD27+CD95- naive CD8+ T cells lacking CXCR3 (TNR3-). The sequence derives from a human donor in good health. Some clones in this sample may be carry-over from other donors' samples.

Here the CDR3 reads CASSPTRERKYF. The gene calls are TRBV5-5 and TRBJ2-7. This CDR3 has 12 residues. CDR1 and CDR2 from the germline V gene are SGHKS and YYEKEE (reference sequence).